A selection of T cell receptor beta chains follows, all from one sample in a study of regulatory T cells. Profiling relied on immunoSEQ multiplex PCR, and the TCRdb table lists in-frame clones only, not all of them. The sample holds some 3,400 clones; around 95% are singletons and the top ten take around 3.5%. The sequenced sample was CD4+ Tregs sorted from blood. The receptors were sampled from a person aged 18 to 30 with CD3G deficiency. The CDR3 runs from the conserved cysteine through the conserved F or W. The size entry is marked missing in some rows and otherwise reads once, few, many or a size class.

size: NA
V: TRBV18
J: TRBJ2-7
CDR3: CASSPGGAFYEQYF

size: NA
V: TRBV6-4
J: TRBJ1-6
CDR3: CASSLGGSNSPLHF

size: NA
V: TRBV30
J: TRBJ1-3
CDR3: CASRGSGNTIYF

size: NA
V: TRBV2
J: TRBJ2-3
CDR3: CASGFWSTDTQYF

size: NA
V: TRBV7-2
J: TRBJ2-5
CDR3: CASSLTISGETQYF

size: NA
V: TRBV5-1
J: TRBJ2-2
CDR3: CASSFDPNTGELFF

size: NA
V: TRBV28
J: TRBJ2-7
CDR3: CASSFSSGSHEQYF

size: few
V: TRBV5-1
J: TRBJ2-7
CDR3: CASSLEGGPPTYEQYF

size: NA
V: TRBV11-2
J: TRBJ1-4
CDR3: CASSPGDRGLKKLFF

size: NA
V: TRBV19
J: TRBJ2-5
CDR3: CASSPTSPGGTQYF

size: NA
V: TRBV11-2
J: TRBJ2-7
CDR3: CASSLTGGQEQYF

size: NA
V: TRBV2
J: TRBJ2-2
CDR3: CASSESWGAGTGELFF

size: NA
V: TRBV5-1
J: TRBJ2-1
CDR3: CASSLGGSYNEQFF

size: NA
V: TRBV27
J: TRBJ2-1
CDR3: CASGQGTLPSRFF

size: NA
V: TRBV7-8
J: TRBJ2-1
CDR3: CASSLGSEQFF

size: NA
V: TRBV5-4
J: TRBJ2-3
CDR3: CASSLVGTDTQYF

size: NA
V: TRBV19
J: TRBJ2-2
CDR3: CASSIDRSSGRADTGELFF

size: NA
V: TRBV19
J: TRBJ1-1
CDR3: CASSTDRGDTEAFF

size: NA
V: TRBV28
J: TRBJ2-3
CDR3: CASSPTLGIWQGTDTQYF

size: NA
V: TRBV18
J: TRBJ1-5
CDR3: CASSRGWDQPQHF

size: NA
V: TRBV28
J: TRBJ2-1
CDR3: CASRMGLARNEQFF

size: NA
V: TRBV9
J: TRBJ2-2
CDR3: CASSVGRGLNTGELFF

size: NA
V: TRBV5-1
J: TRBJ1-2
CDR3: CASSPGAGNYGYTF

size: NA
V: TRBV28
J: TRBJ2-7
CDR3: CATRLAGKYEQYF

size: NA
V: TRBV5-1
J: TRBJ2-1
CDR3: CASSLRGAGSNEQFF

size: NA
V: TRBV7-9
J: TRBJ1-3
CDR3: CASSAQGAGNTIYF

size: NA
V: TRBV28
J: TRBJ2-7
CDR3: CASSSPGRLWEQYF

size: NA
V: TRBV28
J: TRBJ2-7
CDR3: CASSYSGKGSYEQYF

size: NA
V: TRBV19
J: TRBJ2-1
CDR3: CASSKSGWSGEQFF

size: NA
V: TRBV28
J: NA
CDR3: CASNRQGDEQYF

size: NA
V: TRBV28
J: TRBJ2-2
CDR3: CASSLGGWSSTGELFF

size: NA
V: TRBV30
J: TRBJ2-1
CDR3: CAAPTSYSYNEQFF

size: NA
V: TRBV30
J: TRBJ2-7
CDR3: CAWSARGGVYEQYF

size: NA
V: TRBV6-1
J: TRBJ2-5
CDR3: CASSQGARDEQYF

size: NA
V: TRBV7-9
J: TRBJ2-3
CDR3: CASSLRASTDTQYF

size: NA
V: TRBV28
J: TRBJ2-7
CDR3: CASRITGREQYF

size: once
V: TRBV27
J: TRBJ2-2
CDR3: CASRELAGFGGELFF

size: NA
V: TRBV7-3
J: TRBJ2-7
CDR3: CASSPGQGYEQYF

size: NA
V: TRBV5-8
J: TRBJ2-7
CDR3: CASSLGQYYEQYF

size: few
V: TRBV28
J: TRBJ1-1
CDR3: CASSFSRGREAFF

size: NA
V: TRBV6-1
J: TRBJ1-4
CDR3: CASSEQKGATNEKLFF

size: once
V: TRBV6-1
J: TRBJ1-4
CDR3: CASSEAGTREKLFF

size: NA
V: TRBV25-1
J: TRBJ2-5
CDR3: CASSRGLAFKETQYF

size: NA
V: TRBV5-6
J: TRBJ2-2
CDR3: CASSLAGKNTGELFF

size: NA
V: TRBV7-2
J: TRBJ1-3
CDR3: CASSQIRPSGNTIYF

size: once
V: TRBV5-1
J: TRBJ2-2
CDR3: CASSLVASGRPNTGELFF

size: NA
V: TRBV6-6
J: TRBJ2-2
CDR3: CASSQTGRAGELFF

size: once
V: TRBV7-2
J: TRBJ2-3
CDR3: CASSLSSGSTDTQYF

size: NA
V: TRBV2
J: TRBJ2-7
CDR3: CASSAPRQGPAGEQYF

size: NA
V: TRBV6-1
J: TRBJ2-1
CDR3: CASSEGLSGYDNEQFF